The source of this TCR beta chain is a study of cytomegalovirus exposure and HLA in healthy donors (dated by TCRdb to between 2016 and 2019). For context, the study as a whole: An earlier analysis of roughly 500 of the donors reported about 300 Gb of sequence data and 117 million unique TCR beta sequences obtained from 150 million to 200 million T cells. The study used immunosequencing to profile the T cell repertoires of 600 to 850 subjects and linked those repertoires to cytomegalovirus serostatus. Genome-wide SNP genotypes for about 65% of the 666 donors were used in a later genetic analysis, which treated that subset as a discovery cohort. In an earlier analysis of 500 to 650 of the donors, high-throughput TCR beta sequencing was used to judge whether each TCR beta V gene segment behaved as functional or pseudogenic. A separate validation cohort of about 110 different subjects was used in addition to the approximately 700-subject first cohort. A later analysis re-examined previously published TCR beta repertoires from roughly 720 donors and added high-resolution HLA genotyping to investigate patterns of TCR occurrence. Donor age, sex, ethnicity and CMV serostatus were compiled together with the repertoire data. Four or five DR-DQ haplotypes were handled as single units for association and clustering because linkage in the cohort was strong. Rather than drawing on any new phenotypic data, the later analysis identified candidate immune exposures from TCR beta sequences and the way those sequences occurred across donors. Of the roughly 400 genotyped donors, about 80% fell in the genetic ancestry cluster associated with self-reported Caucasian donors. Among several hundred genotyped donors of the cohort, an average of approximately 240,000 unique TCR beta nucleotide sequences was sequenced per donor, of which 15% to 20% were non-productive. All discovery cohort repertoires had been generated on a single sequencing platform. The number of typed donors differed by locus: about 620-640 for A, B, C, DRB1 and DQB1; some 500 for DQA1; approximately 600 for DPA1; and 400 to 480 for DPB1. The study aimed to test whether cataloging public T cell receptors could reveal signatures of past pathogen exposure. An early release that covered 640 HLA-typed donors contained approximately 300 gigabases of sequencing data and tens of millions of unique TCR sequences. HLA typing included class I and class II loci at four-digit resolution. To predict cytomegalovirus infection status, the study combined high-throughput TCR immunosequencing, statistical association of individual TCRs with disease status, and machine learning. Overall results and qualifications from the work: Most CMV-associated TCR beta chains appeared to be HLA-restricted in a later analysis, and the HLA associations seemed to be driven largely by CMV exposure. A later genetic analysis associated a missense DCLRE1C variant with V-gene and J-gene trimming of TCR beta chains, and an independent cohort replicated the association. In a later analysis, HLA-associated TCR beta chains were found to be more clonally expanded and to have lower generation probabilities than equally common non-associated chains. Because counts were too low, about 18 rarely observed V segments, including chromosome 9 orphons, were left out of the earlier analysis of 587 of the donors. CMV serostatus was the only immune exposure information available for the cohort. While some public TCRs were present in many individuals, most TCR sequences turned up only very rarely across donors. In a later genetic analysis, fewer N-insertions in productive TCRs were reported among donors in an Asian-associated ancestry cluster than the approximately 670-donor mean. Three of the identified cytomegalovirus-associated TCR beta chains were confirmed in vitro to be specific for cytomegalovirus antigens. The classifier was reported to diagnose cytomegalovirus status with high specificity and sensitivity in both the original cohort and the validation cohort. Correlated functional status among segregating V segments might be attributable to linkage disequilibrium, but an unknown experimental factor could not be ruled out. According to the authors, the approach could potentially be generalized to other disease states and immunological phenotypes. In the study, about 150 TCR beta chains were listed as associated with cytomegalovirus. Strong co-occurrence of HLA alleles, especially DR and DQ, made assigning TCR associations to individual alleles difficult. A later analysis associated 15,000 to 20,000 TCR beta sequences with specific HLA alleles at a false discovery rate of 0.05. A cluster of highly shared sequence variants was judged likely to represent a technical artifact of the sequencing pipeline. Only TCR beta chains were sequenced in this cohort, and the absence of alpha or paired-chain data limited detectable features. Because some donors lacked HLA typing at each locus, the association tests relied only on the typed subset. In an earlier analysis of approximately 590 of the donors, most TCR beta V segments appeared in productive rearrangements about 87% or about 30% of the time, broadly matching IMGT annotations. A further reported finding was that TCR beta sequences accurately predicted the HLA-A and HLA-B alleles for most subjects in the first cohort. A later analysis reported that several top co-occurrence clusters appeared linked to parvovirus B19, influenza, CMV and Epstein-Barr virus. Because the 87-base-pair reads could not distinguish some IMGT-functional V segments, including TRBV6-2 and TRBV6-3, those segments were excluded. Sequencing depth was assumed to be roughly uniform across donors in the presence/absence analyses, though that assumption may not hold. In a later analysis, TCR association rates were found to vary across HLA loci, with the most associated TCRs seen for DRB1 alleles and the fewest for HLA-C alleles.

This clone appeared once. What antigen it recognizes has not been identified. No base quality information exists; no much larger clone differs at one position. Trimming takes 5 bases from V and 6 bases from J, and the germline ends sit 19 bases apart. The CDR3 goes from the cysteine to the phenylalanine over 16 residues. Only the CDR3 portion is preserved as DNA: 48 bases, with reading frame beginning at the first base. CDR1 and CDR2, per the germline V gene (reference sequence), are LNHDA and SQIVND. The cohort comprised fewer than 750 healthy bone marrow donors. At the time of sampling, every cohort member was nominally healthy, though immune exposures that went unrecorded were likely present. The donor tested CMV seropositive, placing the donor among the approximately 290 seropositive members of the cohort. Each donor provided a peripheral blood sample, and peripheral blood mononuclear cells were used for TCR beta sequencing. The Qiagen DNeasy Blood Extraction Kit was used to extract genomic DNA from the blood cell samples.

To prepare the library, the immunoSEQ multiplex PCR assay was applied. For the multiplex PCR, a mixture combining 60 forward primers for TCR Vbeta segments and 13 reverse primers for TCR Jbeta segments was used. The CDR3 region of rearranged TCR beta genes was amplified from genomic DNA with a multiplex PCR assay. The amplified TCR beta libraries were sequenced on the Illumina HiSeq System as 87-base-pair reads. Turning to the authors' computational methods: Across the 600 to 700 repertoires, a later analysis counted tens of millions of unique TCR beta chains, 9 million to 14 million of which were shared by at least two donors. A nearest-neighbor algorithm error-corrected the raw reads and collapsed the reads into unique sequences, merging closely related sequences to remove PCR and sequencing errors. Alignment of CDR3 sequences to IMGT reference sequences was used to assign V, D and J gene segments. For a sequence to be retained, a match of at least six nucleotides to both a V gene segment and a J gene segment was required. A rearrangement counted as productive if the CDR3 had no stop codons and remained in frame with V and J, and every other rearrangement counted as non-productive. CDR3 was defined by IMGT convention, running from the second conserved V-encoded cysteine to the conserved J-encoded phenylalanine. Sequences without an unambiguous match to a single V gene segment were excluded from the earlier analysis of approximately 600 of the donors. An earlier analysis of 587 of the donors called V segments functional above 56.7% productive rearrangements and segregating when the between-donor standard deviation exceeded 5%. A statistical classification framework was built to diagnose cytomegalovirus status from the catalog of TCR beta chain sequences. V and J gene assignment, in a later analysis, came from comparing TCR nucleotide sequences with IMGT/GENE-DB human TR gene sequences. The TCRdist pipeline was used in a later analysis to assign CDR3 sequences and most-parsimonious VDJ recombination scenarios. A later analysis defined each TCR beta chain by its CDR3 amino acid sequence plus V-gene family, and excluded reads lacking a unique V-gene family. As a way to deal with suspected cross-contamination and a sequencing artifact, a later analysis dropped roughly 600 nucleotide sequences that were highly shared and had low generation probability. For each public chain, a later analysis derived a clonal expansion index from normalized ranks of inferred template counts within each repertoire. A later analysis computed generation probabilities with a VDJ recombination model fitted to out-of-frame rearrangements, and checked the results against IGoR. In a later analysis, TCR-TCR, TCR-HLA and TCR-CMV co-occurrence was scored with hypergeometric tests, and a repertoire-size bias correction was applied to TCR pairs. A later analysis estimated false discovery rates by permuting HLA or CMV assignments 20 times. In a later analysis, co-occurring TCRs were grouped using DBSCAN, with TCRdist sequence similarity added in when clustering inside HLA-allele-positive subsets. For co-occurrence clustering, repertoires with fewer than 30,000 or more than 120,000 public chains were excluded, along with four or five repertoires with anomalous nucleotide sharing. Sourced from immuneACCESS, this table was stored by TCRdb with only in-frame sequences that have V and J called. A share of the clones is absent; for the studies checked, an unresolved V gene accounts for under half, and the remainder has no known explanation. V and J calls and clone size follow that table, whereas D and trimming were derived from the DNA. For this sample the table gives about 170,000 clones, of which 80% to 90% were detected only once. Together, the top ten hold 2.5% of the sample.

Sample: PBMCs. The sequence joins TRBV19 to TRBJ2-2; TRBD1 is a weak D gene call, 6 bases matching. This clonotype originated in a man younger than 40 in good health and CMV-seropositive. CDR3 sequence: CASSLSWAGVAGELFF. The nucleotide sequence is given as TGTGCCAGTAGTCTAAGCTGGGCAGGGGTGGCCGGGGAGCTGTTTTTT. The full variable domain, completed from the reference TRBV19 and TRBJ2-2 proteins outside the CDR3, reads DGGITQSPKYLFRKEGQNVTLSCEQNLNHDAMYWYRQDPGQGLRLIYYSQIVNDFQKGDIAEGYSVSREKKESFPLTVTSAQKNPTAFYLCASSLSWAGVAGELFFGEGSRLTVL.